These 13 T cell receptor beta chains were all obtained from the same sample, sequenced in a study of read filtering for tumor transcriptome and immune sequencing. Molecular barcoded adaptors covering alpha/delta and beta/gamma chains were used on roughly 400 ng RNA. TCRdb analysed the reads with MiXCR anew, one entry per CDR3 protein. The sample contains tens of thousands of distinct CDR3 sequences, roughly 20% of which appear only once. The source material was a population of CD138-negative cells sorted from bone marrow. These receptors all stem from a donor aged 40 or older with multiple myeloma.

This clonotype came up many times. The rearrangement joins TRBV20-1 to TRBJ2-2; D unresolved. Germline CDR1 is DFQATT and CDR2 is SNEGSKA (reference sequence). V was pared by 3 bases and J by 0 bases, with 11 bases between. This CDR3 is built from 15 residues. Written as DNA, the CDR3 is TGCAGTGCTAGGTCCAAAATCGCGAACACCGGGGAGCTGTTTTTT. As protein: CSARSKIANTGELFF.

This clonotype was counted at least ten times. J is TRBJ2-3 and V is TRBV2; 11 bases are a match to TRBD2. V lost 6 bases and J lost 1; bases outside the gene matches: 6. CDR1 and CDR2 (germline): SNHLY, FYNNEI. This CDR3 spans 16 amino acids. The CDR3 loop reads CASSPGLADRTDTQYF. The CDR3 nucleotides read TGTGCCAGCAGCCCGGGACTAGCGGACCGCACAGATACGCAGTATTTT.

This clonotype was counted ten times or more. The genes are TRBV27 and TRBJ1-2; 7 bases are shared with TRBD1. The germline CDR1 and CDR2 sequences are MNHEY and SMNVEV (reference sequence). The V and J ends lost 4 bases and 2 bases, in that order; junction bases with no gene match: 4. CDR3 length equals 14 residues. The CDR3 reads CASSWKGQNYGYTF. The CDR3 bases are TGTGCCAGCAGTTGGAAGGGACAGAACTATGGCTACACCTTC.

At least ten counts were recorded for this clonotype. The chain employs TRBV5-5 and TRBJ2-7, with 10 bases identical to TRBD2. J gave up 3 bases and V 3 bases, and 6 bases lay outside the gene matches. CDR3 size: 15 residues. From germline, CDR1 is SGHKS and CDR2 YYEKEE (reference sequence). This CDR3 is CASSSEASGSYEQYF. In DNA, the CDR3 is TGTGCCAGCAGCTCGGAGGCTAGCGGGAGCTACGAGCAGTACTTC.

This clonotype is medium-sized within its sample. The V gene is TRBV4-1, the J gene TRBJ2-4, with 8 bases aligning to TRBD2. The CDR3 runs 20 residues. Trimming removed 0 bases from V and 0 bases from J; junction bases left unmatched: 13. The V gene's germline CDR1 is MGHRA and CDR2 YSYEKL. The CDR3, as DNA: TGCGCCAGCAGCCAAGATTCCCAGCGGGAGAGCATGGTAGCCAAAAACATTCAGTACTTC. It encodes CASSQDSQRESMVAKNIQYF.

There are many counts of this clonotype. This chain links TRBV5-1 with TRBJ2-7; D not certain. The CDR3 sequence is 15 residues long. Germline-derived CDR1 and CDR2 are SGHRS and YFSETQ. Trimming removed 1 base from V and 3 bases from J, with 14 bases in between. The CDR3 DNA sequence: TGCGCCAGCAGCTTGAGTAACGGACCCCACTACGAGCAGTACTTC. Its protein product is CASSLSNGPHYEQYF. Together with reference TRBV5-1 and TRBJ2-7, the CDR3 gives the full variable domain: KAGVTQTPRYLIKTRGQQVTLSCSPISGHRSVSWYQQTPGQGLQFLFEYFSETQRNKGNFPGRFSGRQFSNSRSEMNVSTLELGDSALYLCASSLSNGPHYEQYFGPGTRLTVT.

The CDR3 loop reads CASSLVGTVSNQPQHF. DNA for the CDR3: TGTGCCAGCAGCTTAGTCGGGACAGTTAGCAATCAGCCCCAGCATTTT. This rearrangement joins TRBV11-2 to TRBJ1-5, with 7 bases fitting TRBD1. CDR1 and CDR2 (germline): SGHAT, FQNNGV. The CDR3 contains 16 residues. V trimming: 1 base; J trimming: 0 bases; junction bases outside the gene matches: 3.

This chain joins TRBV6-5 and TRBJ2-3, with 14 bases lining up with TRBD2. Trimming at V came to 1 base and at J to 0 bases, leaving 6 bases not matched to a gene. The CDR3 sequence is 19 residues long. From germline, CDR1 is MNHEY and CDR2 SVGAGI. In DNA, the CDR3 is TGTGCCAGCAGTTACTTCGTAGGGACTAGCGGGGGTAGCACAGATACGCAGTATTTT. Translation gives CASSYFVGTSGGSTDTQYF.

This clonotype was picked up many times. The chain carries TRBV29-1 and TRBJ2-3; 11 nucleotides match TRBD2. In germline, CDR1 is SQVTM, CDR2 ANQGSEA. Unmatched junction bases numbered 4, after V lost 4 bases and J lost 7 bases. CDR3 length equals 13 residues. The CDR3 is CSVASGRKNTQYF. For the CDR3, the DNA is TGCAGCGTTGCTAGCGGGAGGAAGAATACGCAGTATTTT.

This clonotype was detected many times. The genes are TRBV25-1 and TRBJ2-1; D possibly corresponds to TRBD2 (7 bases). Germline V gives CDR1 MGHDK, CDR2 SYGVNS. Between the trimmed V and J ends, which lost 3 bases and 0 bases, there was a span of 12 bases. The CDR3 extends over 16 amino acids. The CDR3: CASSDGGGSSYNEQFF. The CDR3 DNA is TGTGCCAGCAGTGATGGGGGCGGGAGCTCCTACAATGAGCAGTTCTTC.

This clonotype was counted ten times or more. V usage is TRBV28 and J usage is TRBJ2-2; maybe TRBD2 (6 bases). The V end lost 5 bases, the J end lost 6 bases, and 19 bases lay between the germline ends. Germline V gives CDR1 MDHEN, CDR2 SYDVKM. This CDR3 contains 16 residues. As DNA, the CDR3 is TGTGCCAGCAGTACCGACAGCCCTGGAGGGTCCGGGGAGCTGTTTTTT. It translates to CASSTDSPGGSGELFF.

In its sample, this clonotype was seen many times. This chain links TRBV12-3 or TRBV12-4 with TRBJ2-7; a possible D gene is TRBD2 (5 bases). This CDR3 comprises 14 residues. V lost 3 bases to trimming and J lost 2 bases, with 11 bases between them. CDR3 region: CASSLIRGPYEQYF. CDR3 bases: TGTGCCAGCAGTTTGATTCGGGGTCCCTACGAGCAGTACTTC.

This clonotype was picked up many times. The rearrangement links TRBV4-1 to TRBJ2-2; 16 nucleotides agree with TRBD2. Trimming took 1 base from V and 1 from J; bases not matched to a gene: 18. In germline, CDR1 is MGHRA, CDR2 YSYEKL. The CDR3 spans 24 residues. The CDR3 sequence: CASSQVLTGPGLAGGRKNTGELFF. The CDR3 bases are TGCGCCAGCAGCCAAGTTCTTACAGGACCGGGACTAGCGGGAGGGAGGAAGAACACCGGGGAGCTGTTTTTT.